This record looks at one T cell receptor beta chain sequence and its context. This clone showed up just a few times. No antigen is known for it. No per-base quality is available; no much larger clone lies one base away. This sample stems from a study of beta chain features in type 1 diabetes (dated by TCRdb to about 2018). In the study overall: Mean age, gender distribution, total cell number and subset yield were not different between patients and healthy donors. Whereas all 28 donors provided naive and central memory subsets, regulatory and stem cell-like memory subsets were isolated from just 8 patients and about eight healthy donors. Across all samples, roughly 110,000,000 sorted cells were examined, and cell number per subset correlated strongly with RNA yield. In the study, recently diagnosed type 1 diabetes patients and matched healthy donors were compared on the TCRB repertoires of their sorted circulating CD4+ T cell subsets.

The entire amount of isolated RNA was reverse transcribed using the High Capacity cDNA Reverse Transcription Kit, so the sequenced TCRB transcripts were expressed ones. Naive, central memory and regulatory T cell samples underwent deep immunoSEQ sequencing, averaging around 3.7 million total reads per sample. After sorted cells were lysed in RLT buffer, RNA was extracted with DNase-treated RNeasy Micro or Mini kits, with the choice depending on cell number. Each cell subset was processed on its own to prevent cross-contamination, while patient and healthy donor samples were processed together. The immunoSEQ multiplex PCR was used to amplify TCRB sequences from cDNA, generating 87-bp fragments that spanned the CDR3 region. The amplicons were sequenced using the Illumina HiSeq platform. The source study handled its data this way. PCR bias was corrected computationally using synthetic template baselines, and reads within Hamming distance 2 were collapsed, with unmergeable singletons discarded. By aligning reads against IMGT, V, D and J genes, CDR3 length, and insertions or deletions at six rearrangement sites were assigned. Clonotype counts were normalized to sorted cell number within each subset before computing true diversity and Gini coefficients with the tcR R package. Repertoire sharing was quantified using the overlap coefficient calculated on TCRB nucleotide sequences. In TCRdb, the immuneACCESS table is reduced to in-frame sequences with V and J assigned. These tables do not hold every clone; where another copy was compared, an unresolved V gene accounts for under half, and the others remain unexplained. From that table come the V and J calls and clone size; the DNA was used to work out D and trimming. The sample table contains under 300,000 clones; only one count was recorded for 25% to 30% of them. Approximately 4% of the sample is held by the ten biggest clonotypes.

Each donor gave one peripheral blood draw, around 100 mL on average, collected into heparinised tubes. A BD FACSAria II was used to sort naive, central memory, regulatory and stem cell-like memory CD4+ T cells with a panel that included CD45RO, CCR7, CD25, CD127, CD95 and CD27. Every sorted population had a purity above 95%. PBMCs were isolated immediately by Lymphoprep density gradient centrifugation and stained directly without culture. To minimize batch effects, samples were stained and sorted in pairs, one healthy donor with one patient per experiment. Taken from cysteine to phenylalanine, the CDR3 has 21 residues. Only the CDR3 part of the read is kept: 63 bases, read in frame from the first base. Trimming at the junction amounts to 6 bases on V and 1 base on J, and the germline ends lie 28 bases apart. CDR1 and CDR2 were assigned from the germline V gene as LGHNT and FRNRAP. Broad study findings and their caveats: Naive, central memory and regulatory TCRB repertoires appeared to be more alike among patients than among healthy donors. Because small numbers of individuals were included in the HLA sub-analyses, any influence of HLA type on TCRB rearrangement was left unresolved. A moderate but significant shortening of TCRB CDR3 length was observed in type 1 diabetes patients in all four CD4+ subsets. Patients with type 1 diabetes made fewer insertions and deleted more nucleotides at VDJ recombination sites, implying thymic rearrangement abnormalities. PCR may preferentially amplify shorter templates, but because patient and control samples were amplified and corrected together, any resulting skew would affect both groups equally. Sequencing cDNA rather than genomic DNA could over-represent highly expressing activated cells, although activation and CD3 levels did not differ between groups.

This TCR came from a man aged 25-40 years in good health. In this chain, TRBV12-5 is recombined with TRBJ2-6; the D segment cannot be called with confidence. The sample consisted of central memory CD4+ T cells from blood. The DNA sequence is TGTGCTAGTGGCGAAACTGCCTACAAAAACTCCTCCCTTTCTGGGGCCAACGTCCTGACTTTC. It specifies CASGETAYKNSSLSGANVLTF.